The 32 T cell receptor beta chains given below trace back to one sample, sequenced in a study of T-cell reconstitution after alpha-beta-depleted transplantation in children. Unique molecular identifiers were used to barcode this TCRbeta library. TCRdb re-called the PCR reads through MiXCR, storing one row per CDR3 protein. The sample includes around 700,000 distinct CDR3 sequences, about an eighth of them seen just once. Sequenced material: PBMCs, taken before TCRalphabeta/CD19-depleted stem cell transplant. Every receptor here comes from a girl aged 2-10 years with congenital amegakaryocytic thrombocytopenia, due to receive a stem cell transplant.

The chain combines TRBV30 with TRBJ2-7, with 12 bases identical to TRBD2. V trimming: 2 bases; J trimming: 4 bases; junction bases outside the gene matches: 12. Germline V gene data show CDR1 as GTSNPN and CDR2 as SVGIG (reference sequence). CDR3 length equals 17 residues. DNA of the CDR3: TGTGCCTGGAGTCTCTTTCTAGCGGGAGGGCCGCGATACGAGCAGTACTTC. Protein sequence: CAWSLFLAGGPRYEQYF.

This clonotype has at least ten counts. This chain links TRBV20-1 with TRBJ2-3, with D uncertain. The CDR3 has 13 amino acids. Trimming left V 2 bases short and J 1 base short, with 7 bases between. In germline, CDR1 is DFQATT, CDR2 SNEGSKA (reference sequence). CDR3 in DNA: TGCAGTGCTAGACCTTCCGGCACAGATACGCAGTATTTT. As protein: CSARPSGTDTQYF.

This clonotype was recorded at least ten times. This chain connects TRBV29-1 to TRBJ2-1; no clear D. CDR3 size: 12 residues. The V gene lost 7 bases and the J gene lost 0 bases, with 7 bases spanning the gap. Germline V CDR1 and CDR2: SQVTM, ANQGSEA. This CDR3 reads CSGRISYNEQFF. As DNA, the CDR3 is TGCAGCGGACGGATCTCCTACAATGAGCAGTTCTTC.

The chain uses TRBV6-1 and TRBJ2-3, with D perhaps matching TRBD2 (6 bases). The germline V gene encodes CDR1 MNHNS and CDR2 SASEGT. Trimming took off 5 bases at V and 4 bases at J, with 13 bases between the two ends. The CDR3 totals 14 residues. In nucleotides, the CDR3 is TGTGCCAGCAGTCCCGAGCTAGCGCCAGATACGCAGTATTTT. Protein sequence: CASSPELAPDTQYF.

This clonotype was counted at least ten times. The chain is built from TRBV5-1 and TRBJ2-3, with D uncertain. V was cut by 2 bases and J by 4 bases, with 11 bases left in between. Germline V gives CDR1 SGHRS, CDR2 YFSETQ. The CDR3 contains 14 residues. CDR3 region: CASSLTRPADTQYF. For the CDR3, the DNA is TGCGCCAGCAGCTTAACCCGACCCGCAGATACGCAGTATTTT.

The V gene is TRBV5-1, the J gene TRBJ2-1, with 10 bases aligning to TRBD2. V lost 4 bases, J lost 7 bases, and 20 bases stayed unmatched. Germline V gene data show CDR1 as SGHRS and CDR2 as YFSETQ. The length of the CDR3 is 19 residues. CDR3 amino acids: CASSHDLGASGGPDNEQFF. CDR3 DNA sequence: TGCGCCAGCAGCCATGACTTGGGGGCTAGCGGGGGACCCGATAATGAGCAGTTCTTC.

This clonotype was seen ten or more times. V is TRBV12-3 or TRBV12-4 and J is TRBJ2-5; a possible D gene is TRBD2 (5 bases). V was trimmed by 6 bases and J by 5 bases, leaving 10 bases between them. The CDR3 spans 12 residues. The CDR3 region is CASSLSGETQYF. As DNA, the CDR3 is TGTGCCAGCAGCTTATCGGGGGAGACCCAGTACTTC.

This clonotype was picked up a small number of times. This chain links TRBV12-3 or TRBV12-4 with TRBJ2-3, with 9 positions matching TRBD2. CDR3 length: 17 amino acids. The V gene end was trimmed by 3 bases and the J gene end by 3 bases; junction bases not matched to a gene: 10. The CDR3 sequence is CASSFGNSGSPTDTQYF. The CDR3 DNA reads as TGTGCCAGCAGTTTTGGGAATAGCGGGAGCCCGACAGATACGCAGTATTTT.

This clonotype turned up a few times. This chain connects TRBV28 to TRBJ1-5; D is unclear. This CDR3 is built from 11 residues. Germline CDR1 reads MDHEN; CDR2 reads SYDVKM. V was trimmed by 4 bases and J by 10 bases, leaving 8 bases between them. The CDR3 DNA follows: TGTGCCAGCAGTTCGTTCGAACCCCAGCATTTT. Its translation is CASSSFEPQHF.

This clonotype was counted at least ten times. The chain carries TRBV5-6 and TRBJ2-5, with D possibly matching TRBD2 (5 bases). The CDR3 is made up of 14 amino acids. The V gene's germline CDR1 is SGHDT and CDR2 YYEEEE. V gave up 0 bases and J gave up 0 bases, with 6 bases separating them. CDR3: CASSLVGDQETQYF. CDR3 nucleotides: TGTGCCAGCAGCTTGGTGGGAGACCAAGAGACCCAGTACTTC.

This clonotype was detected many times. V gene TRBV29-1 combines with J gene TRBJ2-1; 8 bases align to TRBD2. The J segment lost 10 bases and the V segment lost 5 bases, leaving 13 bases of the junction unmatched. The germline gives CDR1 SQVTM, CDR2 ANQGSEA. The length of the CDR3 is 14 residues. Here the CDR3 reads CSVTRRLGLAEQFF. In nucleotides, the CDR3 is TGCAGCGTTACTAGACGATTAGGACTAGCCGAGCAGTTCTTC.

Remarks on this clonotype: The junction shows a germline mismatch at one end, possibly a read error. In nucleotides, the CDR3 is TGTGCCAGCAGCCAAGAGGAAGCTTGGACGGGACAGGGGGCTAACTATGGCGACACCTTC. Its translation: CASSQEEAWTGQGANYGDTF. This rearrangement joins TRBV3-1 to TRBJ1-2, with 12 bases matching TRBD1. CDR1 and CDR2 from the germline V gene are LGHDT and YNNKEL (reference sequence). There are 20 residues in the CDR3.

The chain links TRBV3-1 to TRBJ2-3; no clear D. Germline V gene sequence: CDR1 LGHDT, CDR2 YNNKEL (reference sequence). Trimming cost V 2 bases and J 4 bases, with 7 bases left between them. CDR3 length: 13 amino acids. CDR3 in DNA: TGTGCCAGCAGCCAAAGTGCGGCAGATACGCAGTATTTT. Amino acid sequence: CASSQSAADTQYF.

The chain uses TRBV20-1 and TRBJ2-7, with no clear D. Trimming cost V 2 bases and J 2 bases, with 10 bases left between them. Germline V gives CDR1 DFQATT, CDR2 SNEGSKA (reference sequence). The CDR3 extends over 13 amino acids. The CDR3 loop is CSARPPYAYEQYF. As DNA, the CDR3 is TGCAGTGCTAGACCCCCTTATGCCTACGAGCAGTACTTC.

This clonotype was counted ten times or more. V is TRBV20-1 and J is TRBJ1-3; no definite D call. CDR1 is DFQATT, CDR2 SNEGSKA, per germline (reference sequence). V lost 6 bases and J lost 3, with 12 bases in between. The CDR3 loop spans 13 amino acids. For the CDR3, the DNA is TGCAGTGCCGGACCCTCTCGTGGAAACACCATATATTTT. It encodes CSAGPSRGNTIYF.

This clonotype has only one observation. The chain couples TRBV5-1 to TRBJ2-1; 7 bases line up with TRBD1. CDR3 size: 15 residues. Germline trimming cut 0 bases from V and 7 bases from J; bases unmatched to any gene: 7. Looked up from germline, CDR1 is SGHRS and CDR2 is YFSETQ. Here the CDR3 reads CASSLVIPDRNEQFF. Here the CDR3 DNA reads TGCGCCAGCAGCTTGGTTATCCCGGACAGGAATGAGCAGTTCTTC.

This clonotype was seen repeatedly, ten times or more. The J gene is TRBJ2-1, the V gene TRBV4-2; 7 positions agree with TRBD2. V was pared by 6 bases and J by 4 bases, with 3 bases of the junction left unmatched. This CDR3 comprises 13 residues. Germline V lookup: CDR1 LGHNA, CDR2 YNFKEQ. CDR3 region: CASRASGYNEQFF. The CDR3 bases are TGTGCCAGCAGGGCTAGCGGATACAATGAGCAGTTCTTC.

This clonotype was picked up a small number of times. The chain combines TRBV5-1 with TRBJ2-4; D might be TRBD1 or TRBD2, each matching 5 bases. V lost 4 bases, J lost 8 bases, and 10 bases lay in between. Germline loops: CDR1 SGHRS, CDR2 YFSETQ. The CDR3 is 12 residues long. CDR3 amino acids: CASSPMGDIQYF. In DNA, the CDR3 is TGCGCCAGCAGCCCAATGGGGGACATTCAGTACTTC.

The genes are TRBV18 and TRBJ2-7, with no clear D. Trimming took 4 bases from V and 1 from J, leaving 8 bases between them. Per the germline V gene, CDR1 is KGHSH and CDR2 is LQKENI. The CDR3 contains 13 residues. As DNA, the CDR3 is TGTGCCAGCTCACGTCCAGAGTCCTACGAGCAGTACTTC. Protein sequence: CASSRPESYEQYF. Complete variable domain (other parts from reference TRBV18 and TRBJ2-7): NAGVMQNPRHLVRRRGQEARLRCSPMKGHSHVYWYRQLPEEGLKFMVYLQKENIIDESGMPKERFSAEFPKEGPSILRIQQVVRGDSAAYFCASSRPESYEQYFGPGTRLTVT.

This clonotype appeared a few times. This chain joins TRBV29-1 and TRBJ2-5; D ambiguous. Germline lookup yields CDR1 SQVTM and CDR2 ANQGSEA. This CDR3 has 14 amino acids. The ends were cut back, 8 bases at V and 0 bases at J, with 16 bases in the middle. The CDR3 bases are TGCAGCTCGTTCCGGGCTTGGGACCAAGAGACCCAGTACTTC. Encoded protein: CSSFRAWDQETQYF.

This clonotype was detected a few times. CDR3 region: CSALGGAETQYF. CDR3 in DNA: TGCAGTGCGTTAGGCGGGGCAGAGACCCAGTACTTC. The J gene is TRBJ2-5, the V gene TRBV20-1; a possible D gene is TRBD2 (6 bases). CDR1 and CDR2 from the germline V gene are DFQATT and SNEGSKA (reference sequence). There are 12 residues in the CDR3. With 6 bases removed from V and 4 bases from J, the gap between germline ends came to 12 bases.

This clonotype was seen a handful of times. This sequence joins TRBV12-3 or TRBV12-4 and TRBJ1-5; maybe TRBD1 (6 bases). V lost 8 bases and J 1 base, leaving 15 bases between the germline ends. This CDR3 has 15 residues. CDR3 nucleotide sequence: TGTGCCAGCGGGTACAGGGTCGGAAGCAATCAGCCCCAGCATTTT. Its protein product is CASGYRVGSNQPQHF.

In this sample, this clonotype turned up many times. The gene calls are TRBV28 and TRBJ2-3, with 7 nucleotides matching TRBD1. This CDR3 has 14 amino acids. CDR1 and CDR2 (germline): MDHEN, SYDVKM. Germline trimming cut 8 bases from V and 2 bases from J; bases unmatched to any gene: 7. Written as DNA, the CDR3 is TGTGCCAGCTTACCGGGACAGCCCACAGATACGCAGTATTTT. This translates into CASLPGQPTDTQYF.

CDR3 sequence reads: CSARPSGTNTGELFF. For the CDR3, the DNA is TGCAGTGCTAGACCCTCCGGGACGAACACCGGGGAGCTGTTTTTT. J is TRBJ2-2 and V is TRBV20-1; perhaps TRBD2 as D (5 bases). The CDR3 is made up of 15 amino acids. Looked up from germline, CDR1 is DFQATT and CDR2 is SNEGSKA (reference sequence). V was pared by 2 bases and J by 0 bases, with 10 bases between.

Many counts were recorded for this clonotype. The V and J genes are TRBV28 and TRBJ1-2; 8 bases are a match to TRBD1. Germline CDR1 is MDHEN and CDR2 is SYDVKM. The J segment lost 3 bases and the V segment lost 6 bases, leaving 6 bases of the junction unmatched. The CDR3 sequence is 14 residues long. The CDR3, as DNA: TGTGCCAGCAGGTTCAGGGGGCCGGACTATGGCTACACCTTC. Translating gives CASRFRGPDYGYTF.

This clonotype was found a few times. This chain connects TRBV6-5 to TRBJ2-1; D unclear. Germline-derived CDR1 and CDR2 are MNHEY and SVGAGI. The V end lost 0 bases, the J end lost 9 bases, and 12 bases lay between the germline ends. The CDR3 length is 14 residues. In DNA, the CDR3 is TGTGCCAGCAGTTACTCAGGCCGGACCAGTGAGCAGTTCTTC. Encoded protein: CASSYSGRTSEQFF.

This clonotype was counted between two and nine times. V gene TRBV6-5 combines with J gene TRBJ2-6; no reliable D call. Germline V lookup: CDR1 MNHEY, CDR2 SVGAGI. Trimming stripped 4 bases from V and 1 base from J, with 14 bases between. The CDR3 spans 17 residues. CDR3 in amino acids: CASSFFPSESGANVLTF. CDR3 coding DNA: TGTGCCAGCAGTTTCTTCCCGAGTGAATCTGGGGCCAACGTCCTGACTTTC.

The chain couples TRBV12-3 or TRBV12-4 to TRBJ2-5, with TRBD2 matching 9 bases. V dropped 5 bases and J dropped 2; count of bases not matched to a gene: 6. The CDR3 sequence is 15 residues long. The CDR3 here is CASSPPLAGQETQYF. DNA for the CDR3: TGTGCCAGCAGTCCCCCGCTAGCGGGGCAAGAGACCCAGTACTTC.

This clonotype was seen many times. This chain uses TRBV7-9 with TRBJ2-1; D perhaps matches TRBD2 (6 bases). Germline CDR1 and CDR2: SEHNR and FQNEAQ (reference sequence). V was trimmed by 8 bases and J by 4 bases, leaving 15 bases between them. The CDR3 totals 14 residues. As DNA, the CDR3 is TGTGCCAGCCTGGCGGGATTCGGATACAATGAGCAGTTCTTC. Its protein is CASLAGFGYNEQFF.

This clonotype was observed many times. The chain is built from TRBV28 and TRBJ2-7, with 7 bases identical to TRBD1. The trim removed 4 bases at V and 5 bases at J, leaving 5 bases unmatched. CDR3 length: 13 residues. Germline loops: CDR1 MDHEN, CDR2 SYDVKM. CDR3 loop: CASSSGQVNEQYF. Written as DNA, the CDR3 is TGTGCCAGCAGTTCTGGACAGGTAAACGAGCAGTACTTC.

V is TRBV18 and J is TRBJ1-5, with TRBD1 matching 7 bases. V dropped 5 bases and J dropped 2; count of bases not matched to a gene: 6. CDR1 is KGHSH and CDR2 is LQKENI in the germline V gene. The CDR3 sequence is 15 residues long. CDR3 coding DNA: TGTGCCAGCTCATTTGTCGGGACAGGCAATCAGCCCCAGCATTTT. Translated: CASSFVGTGNQPQHF.

Only a few counts were recorded for this clonotype. V usage is TRBV6-5 and J usage is TRBJ1-1; a possible D gene is TRBD1 (6 bases). Trimming removed 0 bases from V and 7 bases from J, with 21 bases in between. This CDR3 is 17 amino acids long. Germline V gives CDR1 MNHEY, CDR2 SVGAGI. The CDR3 spells CASSYSRAPRRGDEAFF. CDR3 sequence (DNA): TGTGCCAGCAGTTACTCGCGGGCACCCCGAAGGGGGGATGAAGCTTTCTTT.